These T cell receptor beta chains were read from a single sample in a study of CDR3 diversity in severe acne. TCRdb reanalysed the PCR reads using MiXCR and keeps one entry per CDR3 protein. Of some 90,000 distinct CDR3 sequences listed, roughly 52% are singletons. The sequenced sample was blood. The source is a male donor in good health, serving as a control. CDR3s leave out the opening cysteine and the closing phenylalanine or tryptophan. The size of a clone is reported for some rows only, either as once, few or many, or as a class for expanded clones.

TRBJ2-7 TRBV10-3 few AIRKETGFGEQY
TRBJ1-4 TRBV20-1 - SADTAGTANEKLF
TRBJ2-7 TRBV5-1 - ASSPISSYEQY
TRBJ2-2 TRBV6-5 many ASRWDRETGELF
TRBJ1-1 TRBV2 many ASSPDIKTEAF
TRBJ2-7 TRBV11-2 - ASSSVLQDSYEQY
TRBJ1-5 TRBV12-3/TRBV12-4 few ASTQTGNQPQH
TRBJ1-6 TRBV20-1 - SASVVAGASSSPLH
TRBJ1-4 TRBV24-1 - ATSVRTGVNEKLF
TRBJ2-1 TRBV7-2 once ASSSRGGESPQF
TRBJ1-6 TRBV24-1 few ATQSSYNSPLH
TRBJ2-5 TRBV10-1 many ASSESQQETQY
TRBJ2-3 TRBV29-1 - SVEYDTQY
TRBJ2-1 TRBV29-1 few SAGDSYNEQF
TRBJ2-5 TRBV6-5 - ASGYRGAETQY
TRBJ2-3 TRBV9 - ASSVGGGRWTDTQY
TRBJ2-5 TRBV7-7 once ASSLAGRKETQY
TRBJ1-5 TRBV5-6 - ASSSDSDRGWSQPQH
- TRBV9 - ASSVQGWDEQF
TRBJ1-1 TRBV10-2 - ASSAPKANTEAF
TRBJ2-6 TRBV5-1 - ASSNLQNSGANVLT
TRBJ2-1 TRBV30 - AWSGLAGGSNEQF
TRBJ1-1 TRBV7-8 - ASSTIRDRGENTEAF
TRBJ2-7 TRBV2 - ASRGTGYDEQY
TRBJ2-7 TRBV15 - ATSRDDRGPYEQY
TRBJ2-1 TRBV7-2 - ASSFNGLAGGSPAYNEQF
TRBJ2-7 TRBV4-2 - ASSQVYAGGLRQY